This TCR beta chain was documented in a study of blood T cell repertoires in COVID-19. Study overall: The origin of the acute and convalescent COVID-19 samples was the United States, Italy and Spain. From T cells, B-cell-depleted T cells, or PBMCs came the material, which was cDNA or gDNA.

In the authors' workflow: Amplified reference gene primers provided the basis for estimating nucleated cell counts. Produced via immunoSEQ multiplex PCR; TCRdb's table is partial and in-frame only. The DNA was the basis for D and trimming; V, J and clone size are from that table. The data hold about 210,000 clones, with over 70% observed a single time. The CDR3 is 16 residues long. The V gene end was trimmed by 0 bases and the J gene end by 0 bases; junction bases not matched to a gene: 4. Germline values: CDR1 MNHEY, CDR2 SVGEGT. The sequenced material came from peripheral blood. This TCR was sampled from a man in his fifties with active or convalescent COVID-19. The gene calls are TRBV6-2 or TRBV6-3 and TRBJ2-7, with 8 bases fitting TRBD1. The CDR3 spells CASSYSDRDHSYEQYF. CDR3 DNA: TGTGCCAGCAGTTACTCGGACAGGGACCACTCCTACGAGCAGTACTTC.